This T cell receptor beta chain was identified during a study of OX40 agonist ivuxolimab in advanced cancers. Study summary: The dose-escalation cohort was over 65% male, with a mean age of 60 years, ranging about 23 to 79. Participants could have had prior anti-PD-1, anti-PD-L1 or anti-CTLA-4 therapy, and less than 45% had some. Regarding the study as a whole: Low normalized T-cell clonal expansion was also seen in some nonresponders. CD8+ T cells (on average) carried more expanded clones than CD4+ T cells.

The length of the CDR3 is 16 residues. Germline values: CDR1 KGHSH, CDR2 LQKENI. V gave up 2 bases and J gave up 3 bases, with 16 bases separating them. TCRdb's copy holds only in-frame clones and misses some; the assay was immunoSEQ multiplex PCR. The sample has tens of thousands of clones; around 82% are singletons. With regard to this clone: Its antigen is currently unknown.

The J gene is TRBJ1-2, the V gene TRBV18, with D possibly being TRBD1 (5 bases). This TCR came from an adult with an advanced solid tumor such as melanoma, head and neck, liver or kidney cancer. Sequences were derived from CD4+ or CD8+ T cells sorted from blood, sampled in a trial of the OX40 agonist ivuxolimab. CDR3 sequence (DNA): TGTGCCAGCTCACCATGGTCCAATGGGGGGGACTATGGCTACACCTTC. Amino acid sequence: CASSPWSNGGDYGYTF.